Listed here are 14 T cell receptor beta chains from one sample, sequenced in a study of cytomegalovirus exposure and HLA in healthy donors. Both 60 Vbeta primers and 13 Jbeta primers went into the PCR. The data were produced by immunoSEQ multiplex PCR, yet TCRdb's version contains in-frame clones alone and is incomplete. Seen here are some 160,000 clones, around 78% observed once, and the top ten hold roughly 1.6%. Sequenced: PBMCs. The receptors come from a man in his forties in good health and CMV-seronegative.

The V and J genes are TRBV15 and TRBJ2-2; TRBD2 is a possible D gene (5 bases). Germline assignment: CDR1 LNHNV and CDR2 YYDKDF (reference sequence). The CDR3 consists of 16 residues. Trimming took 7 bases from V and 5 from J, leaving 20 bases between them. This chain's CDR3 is CATKEVMGGPTGELFF. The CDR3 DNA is TGTGCCACCAAGGAGGTCATGGGTGGGCCTACCGGGGAGCTGTTTTTT.

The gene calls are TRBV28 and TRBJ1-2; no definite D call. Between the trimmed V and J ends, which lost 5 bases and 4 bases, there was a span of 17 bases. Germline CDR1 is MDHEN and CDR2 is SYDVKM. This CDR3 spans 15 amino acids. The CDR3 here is CASSIQSGGSYGYTF. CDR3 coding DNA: TGTGCCAGCAGTATTCAAAGTGGCGGGAGCTATGGCTACACCTTC.

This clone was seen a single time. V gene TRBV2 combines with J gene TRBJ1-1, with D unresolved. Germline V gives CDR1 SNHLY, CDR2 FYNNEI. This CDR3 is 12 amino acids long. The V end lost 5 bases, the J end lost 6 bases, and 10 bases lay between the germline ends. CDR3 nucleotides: TGTGCCAGCAGTTTAGACAATTCTGAAGCTTTCTTT. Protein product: CASSLDNSEAFF.

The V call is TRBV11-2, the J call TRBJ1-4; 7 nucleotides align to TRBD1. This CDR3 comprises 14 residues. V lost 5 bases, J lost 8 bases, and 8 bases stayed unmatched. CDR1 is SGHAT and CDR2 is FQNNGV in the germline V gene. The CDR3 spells CASSPTGENEKLFF. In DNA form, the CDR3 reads TGTGCCAGCAGCCCTACAGGGGAAAACGAAAAACTGTTTTTT.

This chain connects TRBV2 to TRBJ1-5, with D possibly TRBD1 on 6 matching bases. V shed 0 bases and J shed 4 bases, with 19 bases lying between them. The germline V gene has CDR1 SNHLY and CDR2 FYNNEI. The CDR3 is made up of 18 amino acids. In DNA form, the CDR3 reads TGTGCCAGCAGTGAAGCTCTTTTTAGGGACAAGAGTAATCAGCCCCAGCATTTT. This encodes CASSEALFRDKSNQPQHF.

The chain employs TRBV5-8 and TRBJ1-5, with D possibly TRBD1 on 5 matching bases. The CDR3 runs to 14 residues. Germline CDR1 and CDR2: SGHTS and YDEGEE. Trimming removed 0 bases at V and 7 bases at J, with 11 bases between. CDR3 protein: CASSLESGDQPQHF. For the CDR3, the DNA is TGTGCCAGCAGCTTGGAATCGGGGGACCAGCCCCAGCATTTT.

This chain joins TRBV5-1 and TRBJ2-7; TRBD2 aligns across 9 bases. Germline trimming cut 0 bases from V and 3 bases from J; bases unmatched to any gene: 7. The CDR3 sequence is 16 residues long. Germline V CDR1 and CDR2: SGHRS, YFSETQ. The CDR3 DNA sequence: TGCGCCAGCAGCTTGGCCGGTAGCGGGGGTCTCTACGAGCAGTACGTC. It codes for CASSLAGSGGLYEQYV.

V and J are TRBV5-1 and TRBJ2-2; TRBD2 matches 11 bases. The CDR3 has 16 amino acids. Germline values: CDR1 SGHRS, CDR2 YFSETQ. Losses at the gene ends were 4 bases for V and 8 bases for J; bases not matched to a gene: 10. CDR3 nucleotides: TGCGCCAGCAGCACGACTAGCGGGATAACTCAGGGGGAGCTGTTTTTT. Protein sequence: CASSTTSGITQGELFF.

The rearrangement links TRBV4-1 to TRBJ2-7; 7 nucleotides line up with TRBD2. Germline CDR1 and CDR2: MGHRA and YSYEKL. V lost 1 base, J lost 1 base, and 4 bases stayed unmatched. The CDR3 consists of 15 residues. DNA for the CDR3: TGCGCCAGCAGCCAAGCCCGGGAGGTATCCTACGAGCAGTACTTC. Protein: CASSQAREVSYEQYF.

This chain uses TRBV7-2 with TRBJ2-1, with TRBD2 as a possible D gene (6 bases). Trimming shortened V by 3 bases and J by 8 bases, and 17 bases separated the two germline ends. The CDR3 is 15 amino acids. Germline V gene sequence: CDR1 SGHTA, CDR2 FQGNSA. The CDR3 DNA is TGTGCCAGCAGCTTTGGAGGGTCTCGACGCCATGAGCAGTTCTTC. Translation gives CASSFGGSRRHEQFF.

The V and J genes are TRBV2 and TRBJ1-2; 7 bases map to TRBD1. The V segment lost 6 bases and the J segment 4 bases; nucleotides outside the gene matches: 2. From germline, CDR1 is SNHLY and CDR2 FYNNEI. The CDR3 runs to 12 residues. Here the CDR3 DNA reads TGTGCCAGCAGGGGGACAGCCTATGGCTACACCTTC. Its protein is CASRGTAYGYTF.

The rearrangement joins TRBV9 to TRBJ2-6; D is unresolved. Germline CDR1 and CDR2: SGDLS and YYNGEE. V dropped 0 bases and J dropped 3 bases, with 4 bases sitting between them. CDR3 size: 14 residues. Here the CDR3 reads CASSVVYGANVLTF. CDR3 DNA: TGTGCCAGCAGCGTAGTCTATGGGGCCAACGTCCTGACTTTC.

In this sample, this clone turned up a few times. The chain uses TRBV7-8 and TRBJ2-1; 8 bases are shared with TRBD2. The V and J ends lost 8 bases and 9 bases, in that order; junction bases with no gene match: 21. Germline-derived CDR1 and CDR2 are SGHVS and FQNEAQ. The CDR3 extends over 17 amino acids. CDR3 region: CASLGQGLVEGGVEQFF. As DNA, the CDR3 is TGTGCCAGCCTGGGCCAGGGACTAGTCGAGGGAGGCGTTGAGCAGTTCTTC.

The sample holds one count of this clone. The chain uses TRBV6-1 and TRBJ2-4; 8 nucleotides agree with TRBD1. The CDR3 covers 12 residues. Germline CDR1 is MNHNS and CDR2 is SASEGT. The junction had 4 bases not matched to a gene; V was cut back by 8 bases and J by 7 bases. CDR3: CASGTGENIQYF. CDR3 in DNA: TGTGCCAGCGGGACAGGAGAGAACATTCAGTACTTC.